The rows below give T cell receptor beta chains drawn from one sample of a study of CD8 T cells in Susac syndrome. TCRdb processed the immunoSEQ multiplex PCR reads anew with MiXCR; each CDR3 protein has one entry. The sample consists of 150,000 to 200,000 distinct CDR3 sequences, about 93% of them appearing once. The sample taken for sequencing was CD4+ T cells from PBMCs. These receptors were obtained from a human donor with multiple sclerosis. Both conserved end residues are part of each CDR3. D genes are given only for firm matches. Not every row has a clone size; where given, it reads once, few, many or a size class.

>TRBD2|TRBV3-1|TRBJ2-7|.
CASSQDPRSGGNF
TGTGCCAGCAGCCAAGACCCGCGGAGCGGGGGCAACTTC
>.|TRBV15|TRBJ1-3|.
CATSRGPALGLSGNTIYF
TGTGCCACCAGCAGAGGCCCGGCCTTGGGCCTCTCTGGAAACACCATATATTTT
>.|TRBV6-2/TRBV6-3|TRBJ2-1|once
CASSDNTDEQFF
TGTGCCAGCAGTGACAATACAGATGAGCAGTTCTTC
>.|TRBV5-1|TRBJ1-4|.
CASSVGQREKLFF
TGCGCCAGCAGCGTCGGACAGAGGGAAAAACTGTTTTTT
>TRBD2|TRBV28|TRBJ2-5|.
CASSLGAAGGVQETQYF
TGTGCCAGCAGTTTGGGCGCAGCGGGAGGAGTCCAAGAGACCCAGTACTTC
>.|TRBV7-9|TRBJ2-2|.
CASSSDSFTGELFF
TGTGCCAGCAGCTCCGACAGTTTTACCGGGGAGCTGTTTTTT
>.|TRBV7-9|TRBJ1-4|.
CASSSSEKLFF
TGTGCCAGCAGCTCCAGTGAAAAACTGTTTTTT
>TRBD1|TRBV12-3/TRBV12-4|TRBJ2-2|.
CASSSNRGHTGELFF
TGTGCCAGCAGCTCCAACAGGGGGCACACCGGGGAGCTGTTTTTT
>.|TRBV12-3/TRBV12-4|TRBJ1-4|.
CASGVFNEKLFF
TGTGCCAGCGGGGTGTTTAATGAAAAACTGTTTTTT
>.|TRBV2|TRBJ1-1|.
CASFRDTEAFF
TGTGCCAGCTTCAGGGACACTGAAGCTTTCTTT
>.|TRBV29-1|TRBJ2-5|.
CSVDGQEKETQYF
TGCAGCGTCGACGGCCAGGAGAAAGAGACCCAGTACTTC
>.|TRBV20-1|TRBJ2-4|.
CSARVLGPAKNIQYF
TGCAGTGCTAGAGTATTAGGGCCAGCCAAAAACATTCAGTACTTC
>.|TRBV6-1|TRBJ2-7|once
CASSETVYEQYF
TGTGCCAGCAGTGAAACGGTGTACGAGCAGTACTTC
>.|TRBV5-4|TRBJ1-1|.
CASSFGTRVRTEAFF
TGTGCCAGCAGCTTTGGGACAAGGGTAAGGACTGAAGCTTTCTTT
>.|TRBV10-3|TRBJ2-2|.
CAIRTPAGGTGELFF
TGTGCCATCAGGACCCCGGCTGGAGGCACCGGGGAGCTGTTTTTT
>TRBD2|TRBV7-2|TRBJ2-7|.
CASSRLAGPSYEQYF
TGTGCCAGCAGCCGACTAGCGGGTCCCTCCTACGAGCAGTACTTC
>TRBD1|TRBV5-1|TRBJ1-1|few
CASSWGQLNTEAFF
TGCGCCAGCAGCTGGGGACAGTTGAACACTGAAGCTTTCTTT
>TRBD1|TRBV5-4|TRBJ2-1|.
CASSLARTGVNEQFF
TGTGCCAGCAGCTTGGCACGGACAGGAGTCAATGAGCAGTTCTTC
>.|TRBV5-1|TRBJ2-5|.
CASSFTTLAQETQYF
TGCGCCAGCAGCTTCACTACCCTCGCACAAGAGACCCAGTACTTC
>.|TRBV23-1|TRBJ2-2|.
CPSSQSPARAVTGELFF
TGCCCCAGCAGTCAATCCCCCGCCCGGGCGGTCACCGGGGAGCTGTTTTTT
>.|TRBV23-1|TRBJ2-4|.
CASSQSGRGAKNIQYF
TGCGCCAGCAGTCAATCGGGCCGGGGAGCCAAAAACATTCAGTACTTC
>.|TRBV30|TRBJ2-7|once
CAWGRSYEQYF
TGTGCCTGGGGACGGAGCTACGAGCAGTACTTC
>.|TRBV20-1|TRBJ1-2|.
CSASSGSAYGYTF
TGCAGTGCTAGTTCCGGGAGCGCCTATGGCTACACCTTC
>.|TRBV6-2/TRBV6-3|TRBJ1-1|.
CASSPQGVIATEAFF
TGTGCCAGCAGTCCACAGGGTGTAATAGCGACTGAAGCTTTCTTT
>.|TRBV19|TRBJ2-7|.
CASSIGSPGGEQYF
TGTGCCAGTAGTATAGGGTCTCCGGGCGGCGAGCAGTACTTC
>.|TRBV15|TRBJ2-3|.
CATSRLTDTQYF
TGTGCCACCAGCAGACTTACAGATACGCAGTATTTT
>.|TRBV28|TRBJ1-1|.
CASSLQLTEAFF
TGTGCCAGCAGTTTACAGCTCACTGAAGCTTTCTTT
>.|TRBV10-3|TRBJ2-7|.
CAISESRGDTYEQYF
TGTGCCATCAGTGAGTCGAGAGGGGACACCTACGAGCAGTACTTC
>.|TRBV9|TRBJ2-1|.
CASSVEGLTDYNEQFF
TGTGCCAGCAGCGTAGAGGGGCTTACGGACTACAATGAGCAGTTCTTC
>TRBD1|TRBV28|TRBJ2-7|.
CASSRPRQGGEQYF
TGTGCCAGCAGTCGGCCGCGACAGGGGGGCGAGCAGTACTTC
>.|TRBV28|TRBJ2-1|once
CASSLPGTFEQFF
TGTGCCAGCAGTTTACCCGGGACTTTTGAGCAGTTCTTC
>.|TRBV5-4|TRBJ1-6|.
CASSLSGTASPLHF
TGTGCCAGCAGCTTGTCGGGGACGGCTTCACCCCTCCACTTT
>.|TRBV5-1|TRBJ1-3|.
CASSLLGDSGNTIYF
TGCGCCAGCAGCTTGCTGGGGGATTCTGGAAACACCATATATTTT
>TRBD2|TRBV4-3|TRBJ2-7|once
CASSQATSGEHYEQYF
TGCGCCAGCAGCCAAGCAACTAGCGGAGAACACTACGAGCAGTACTTC
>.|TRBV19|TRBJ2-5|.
CASSIPREPQETQYF
TGTGCCAGTAGTATCCCCCGGGAGCCCCAAGAGACCCAGTACTTC
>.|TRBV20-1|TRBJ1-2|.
CSARDETKGGTYGYTF
TGCAGTGCTAGAGATGAAACTAAGGGGGGGACCTATGGCTACACCTTC
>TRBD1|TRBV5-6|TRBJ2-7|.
CASRPGQGTNEQYF
TGTGCCAGCAGACCGGGACAGGGAACCAACGAGCAGTACTTC
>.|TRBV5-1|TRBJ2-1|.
CASSLGGNVAYNEQFF
TGCGCCAGCAGCTTGGGGGGCAATGTGGCGTACAATGAGCAGTTCTTC
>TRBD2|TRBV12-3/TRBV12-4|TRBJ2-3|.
CASSPRSGGNTDTQYF
TGTGCCAGCAGCCCCCGTAGCGGGGGAAACACAGATACGCAGTATTTT
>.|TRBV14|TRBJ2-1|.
CASSLGLASNEQFF
TGTGCCAGCAGCTTGGGACTGGCCTCCAATGAGCAGTTCTTC
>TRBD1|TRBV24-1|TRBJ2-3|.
CATSDSGQQGRYTQYF
TGTGCCACCAGTGATTCGGGACAGCAGGGCCGGTATACGCAGTATTTT
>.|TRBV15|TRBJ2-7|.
CATSRGSGLPGEQYF
TGTGCCACCAGCAGAGGGTCCGGACTGCCGGGCGAGCAGTACTTC
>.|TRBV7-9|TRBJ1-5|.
CASSKGEQPQHF
TGTGCCAGCAGTAAGGGTGAGCAGCCCCAGCATTTT
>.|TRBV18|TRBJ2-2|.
CASSNGENTGELFF
TGTGCCAGCTCAAACGGGGAAAACACCGGGGAGCTGTTTTTT
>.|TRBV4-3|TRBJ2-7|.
CASSSQPGVGEQYF
TGCGCCAGCAGCAGCCAACCAGGGGTCGGCGAGCAGTACTTC
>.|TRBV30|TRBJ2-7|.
CAWSGTSNEQYF
TGTGCCTGGAGTGGGACATCGAACGAGCAGTACTTC
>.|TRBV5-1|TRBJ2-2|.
CASSLVPQPEGGELFF
TGCGCCAGCAGTCTAGTACCCCAGCCCGAGGGCGGGGAGCTGTTTTTT
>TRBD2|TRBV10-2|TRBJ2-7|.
CASAGGLYEQYF
TGCGCCAGCGCGGGAGGACTATACGAGCAGTACTTC
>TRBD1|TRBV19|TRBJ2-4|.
CASSSGGQGANIQYF
TGTGCCAGTAGTAGCGGGGGACAGGGCGCGAACATTCAGTACTTC